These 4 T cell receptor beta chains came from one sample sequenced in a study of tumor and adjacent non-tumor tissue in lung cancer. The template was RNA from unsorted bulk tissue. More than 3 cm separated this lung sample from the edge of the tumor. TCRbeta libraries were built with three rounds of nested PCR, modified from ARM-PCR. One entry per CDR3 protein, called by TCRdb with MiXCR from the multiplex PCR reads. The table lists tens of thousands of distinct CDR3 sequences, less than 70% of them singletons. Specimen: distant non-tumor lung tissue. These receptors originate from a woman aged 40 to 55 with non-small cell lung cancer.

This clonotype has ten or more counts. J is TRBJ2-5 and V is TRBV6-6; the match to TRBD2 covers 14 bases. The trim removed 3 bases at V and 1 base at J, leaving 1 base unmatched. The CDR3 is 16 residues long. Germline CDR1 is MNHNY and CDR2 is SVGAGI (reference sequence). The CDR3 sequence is CASSYGTSGGQETQYF. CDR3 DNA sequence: TGTGCCAGCAGTTATGGGACTAGCGGGGGCCAAGAGACCCAGTACTTC.

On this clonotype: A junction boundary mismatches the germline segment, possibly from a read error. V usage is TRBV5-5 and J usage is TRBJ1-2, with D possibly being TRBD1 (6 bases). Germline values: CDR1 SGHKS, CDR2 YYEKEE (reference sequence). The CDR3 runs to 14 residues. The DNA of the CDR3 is TGTGCCAACAGCTTGGTCTGGGAAGGGACAGGCTACACCTTC. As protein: CANSLVWEGTGYTF.

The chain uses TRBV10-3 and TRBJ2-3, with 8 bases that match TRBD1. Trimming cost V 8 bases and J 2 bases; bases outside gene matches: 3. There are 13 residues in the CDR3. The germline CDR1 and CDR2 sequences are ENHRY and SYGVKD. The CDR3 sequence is CAILDRVTDTQYF. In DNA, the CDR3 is TGTGCCATCCTGGACAGGGTCACAGATACGCAGTATTTT.

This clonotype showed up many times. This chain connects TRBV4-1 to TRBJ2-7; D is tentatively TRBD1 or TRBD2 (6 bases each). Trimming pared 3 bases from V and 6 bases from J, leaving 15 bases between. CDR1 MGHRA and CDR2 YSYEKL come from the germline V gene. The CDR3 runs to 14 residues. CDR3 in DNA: TGCGCCAGCAGCCAGGGGGGCCTCCCCGCCGAGCAGTACTTC. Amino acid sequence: CASSQGGLPAEQYF.